The T cell receptor beta chain described here comes from a study of shared clonotypes between healthy human individuals. The V end was cut by 4 bases, the J end by 1 base, with 8 bases between. The CDR3 runs to 14 residues. The germline V gene encodes CDR1 MNHEY and CDR2 SMNVEV (reference sequence). This clone appeared once. Different DNA sequences within this sample yield the same CDR3. The assay was immunoSEQ multiplex PCR, and TCRdb's table has in-frame clones only and misses some. The table has roughly 2 million clones, about 94% seen once; the top ten hold roughly 1.1%. CD45RO negativity and positive selection for CCR7 defined naive CD8 cells, a population that excluded terminally differentiated effector memory CD45RA+ cells.

Specimen: naive CD8+ T cells sorted from blood. The chain joins TRBV27 to TRBJ1-5; tentative D call: TRBD1 (5 bases). The receptor was isolated from a man younger than 30 in good health. The CDR3 here is CASSSTGSNQPQHF. The CDR3 DNA sequence: TGTGCCAGCAGTTCTACAGGAAGCAATCAGCCCCAGCATTTT.